This T cell receptor beta chain derives from a study of CD8+CD57+ T cells in acquired aplastic anemia. This clonotype has just a few counts. The use of genomic DNA as template underpinned the TCR beta VDJ and CDR3 profiling. TCRdb re-derived calls from the reads in MiXCR, one entry per CDR3 protein. This repertoire shows over 40,000 distinct CDR3 sequences, around 73% found once; its top ten account for around 31%. Sequences were obtained from sorted CD4+, CD8+, or CD8+CD57+ T cells (not recorded which) from PBMCs. This receptor was taken from a human donor in good health, serving as a control.

CDR3 region: CASMRVNYGYTF. In DNA form, the CDR3 reads TGTGCCAGCATGAGGGTTAACTATGGCTACACCTTC. V and J are TRBV12-3 or TRBV12-4 and TRBJ1-2; D gene unclear. The V end lost 7 bases, the J end lost 1 base, and 7 bases lay between the germline ends. The CDR3 is 12 amino acids.